The entry that follows covers one T cell receptor beta chain sequence. Its cognate antigen is unknown. These data belong to a study of cytomegalovirus exposure and HLA in healthy donors. On the study more broadly: In an early release, HLA-typed donors contributed tens of millions of unique TCR sequences. Most donors, about 77% of several hundred genotyped, fell in the Caucasian-associated ancestry cluster.

13 Jbeta primers and 60 Vbeta primers were used for the PCR. Sequencing was performed with immunoSEQ multiplex PCR; in TCRdb, only in-frame clones are kept and a portion is missing. Of under 130,000 clones in the sample, roughly 69% were seen once. Overall study results and limits: Later analysis suggested links between common viral pathogens and several top significant clusters.

The CDR3 spans 15 residues. CDR1 is SEHNR, CDR2 FQNEAQ, per germline (reference sequence). Trimming stripped 3 bases from V and 7 bases from J, with 19 bases between. Likely unrecorded immune exposures existed in these nominally healthy donors. The specimen was PBMCs. The chain couples TRBV7-9 to TRBJ2-7; TRBD2 is a possible D gene (6 bases). This clonotype was sampled from a man between 25 and 39 years old in good health and CMV-seropositive. The CDR3 DNA sequence: TGTGCCAGCAGCTTGGGGCCAGGAGGGGATGAAGAGCAGTACTTC. The encoded protein is CASSLGPGGDEEQYF.